This TCR beta chain was observed in a study of blood T cell repertoires in COVID-19. The CDR3 sequence is 15 residues long. V trimming: 0 bases; J trimming: 6 bases; junction bases outside the gene matches: 4. The germline gives CDR1 MNHNY, CDR2 SVGAGI (reference sequence). The authors' processing: Reference gene primer amplification gave estimated nucleated cell counts. Clones were read by immunoSEQ multiplex PCR, and TCRdb kept only the in-frame ones, dropping some. V and J calls and clone size are as listed in that table; D and trimming were resolved from the DNA. The sample includes 75,000 to 100,000 clones, roughly 89% seen only once; the top ten take approximately 15%. This clone appeared once.

This clonotype originated in a human donor in a cohort sampled during active COVID-19. The chain uses TRBV6-6 and TRBJ2-1; 8 positions agree with TRBD2. Sample: peripheral blood. The CDR3 bases are TGTGCCAGCAGTTACTCCCGGGGGGGCGGCAATGAGCAGTTCTTC. Translated: CASSYSRGGGNEQFF.